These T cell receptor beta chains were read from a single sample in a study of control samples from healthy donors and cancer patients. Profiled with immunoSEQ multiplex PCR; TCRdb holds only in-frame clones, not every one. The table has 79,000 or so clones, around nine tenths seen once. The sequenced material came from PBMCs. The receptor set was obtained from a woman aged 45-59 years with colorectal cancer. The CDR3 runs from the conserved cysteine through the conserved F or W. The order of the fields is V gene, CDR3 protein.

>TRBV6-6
CASSGDRGLAEAFF
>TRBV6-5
CASNALGGDNQPQHF
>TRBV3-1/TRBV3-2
CASSQVWTGWSGELFF
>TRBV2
CASIKETQGREAFF
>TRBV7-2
CASSSVRGFNYGYTF
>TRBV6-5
CASSAGQTYKNIQYF
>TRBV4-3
CASSHERANTEAFF
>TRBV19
CASSWGDPRETQYF
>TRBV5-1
CASSLAAGGSGELFF
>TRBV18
CASSPREAGPNSPLHF
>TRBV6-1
CASSVSPNTKNYGYTF
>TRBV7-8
CASSPVGAGAYQETQYF
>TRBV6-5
CASSYFMTGGAEAFF